The TCR beta chain under discussion was sequenced for a study of T cell responses to AZD1222 COVID-19 vaccine. The study's findings and limits: The CD4 TCRs associated with vaccination extended across spike and predominated at 160-218 and 743-854.

CDR3 length equals 17 residues. After removal of 0 bases from V and 0 bases from J, the junction contained 4 bases not matched to a gene. Germline-derived CDR1 and CDR2 are MGHRA and YSYEKL. Second-dose groups at about 4 or about 12 weeks were pooled. Sequencing used immunoSEQ multiplex PCR; TCRdb keeps in-frame clones, though not all of them. The sample has 100,000 to 150,000 clones, approximately 91% seen once. This clone is a singleton in its sample. No antigen is known for it. This TCR derives from an adult who received the AZD1222 COVID-19 vaccine. This material consisted of peripheral blood, taken 28 days after the second AZD1222 dose. The rearrangement joins TRBV4-1 to TRBJ2-1; 8 positions match TRBD2. CDR3 sequence: CASSQDPGTSSYNEQFF. Here the CDR3 DNA reads TGCGCCAGCAGCCAAGATCCCGGGACTAGCTCCTACAATGAGCAGTTCTTC.